This TCR beta chain was observed in a study of T cells in tuberculosis. Whole-study findings and limits: Low-affinity CD1B-GMM tetramer-binding T cells may have been missed.

Repertoires were generated with immunoSEQ multiplex PCR, while TCRdb's copy carries only in-frame clones and drops some. The sample carries tens of thousands of clones, roughly 88% recorded once. Germline CDR1 and CDR2: SGDLS and YYNGEE. This CDR3 comprises 16 residues. Trimming removed 0 bases at V and 3 bases at J, with 12 bases between. After thawing and overnight rest, PBMC were stained with GMM-loaded CD1B tetramer, viability dye and anti-CD3 for sorting. The lipid loaded on the CD1B tetramers was C32 glucose monomycolate from Rhodococcus equi. This receptor was identified in an adult woman with latent tuberculosis. Material for sequencing was CD1b-GMM tetramer-negative cells sorted from PBMCs. The V and J genes are TRBV9 and TRBJ2-2; D may be TRBD2 (6 bases). CDR3 sequence: CASSVASGTHTGELFF. CDR3 nucleotides: TGTGCCAGCAGCGTAGCTTCCGGGACTCACACCGGGGAGCTGTTTTTT.